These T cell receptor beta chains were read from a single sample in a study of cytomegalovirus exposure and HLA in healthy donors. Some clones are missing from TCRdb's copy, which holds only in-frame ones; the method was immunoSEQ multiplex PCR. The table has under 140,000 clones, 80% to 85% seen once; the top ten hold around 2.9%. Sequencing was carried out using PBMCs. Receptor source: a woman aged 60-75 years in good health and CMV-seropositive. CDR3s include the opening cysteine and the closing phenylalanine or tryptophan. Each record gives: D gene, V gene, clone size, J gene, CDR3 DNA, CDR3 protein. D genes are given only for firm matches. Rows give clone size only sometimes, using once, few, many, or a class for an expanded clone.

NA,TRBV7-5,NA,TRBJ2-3,TGTGCCAGAAGCGTACCGGGACAGGAGATTACGCAGTATTTT,CARSVPGQEITQYF
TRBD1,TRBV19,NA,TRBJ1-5,TGTGCCAGTAGTACTACAGGGGGCCGGCAGCCCCAGCATTTT,CASSTTGGRQPQHF
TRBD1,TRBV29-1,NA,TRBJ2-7,TGCAGCGTGGCGGGACAGGGGTTCTCCTACGAGCAGTACTTC,CSVAGQGFSYEQYF
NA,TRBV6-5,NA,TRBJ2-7,TGTGCCAGCAGTTACGGCAATCCGAGGGCGTCGGAGCAGTACTTC,CASSYGNPRASEQYF
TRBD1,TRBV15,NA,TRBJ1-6,TGTGCCACCAGCAGAGCACAGGGGGGTTCACCCCTCCACTTT,CATSRAQGGSPLHF
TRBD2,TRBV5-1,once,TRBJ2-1,TGCGCCAGCAGCTTGGGGTTAGCGGGATTGAGCTCCTACAATGAGCAGTTCTTC,CASSLGLAGLSSYNEQFF
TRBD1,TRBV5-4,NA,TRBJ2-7,TGTGCCAGCAGCCTGCTTCTAGGACAGGGTATCTACGAGCAGTACTTC,CASSLLLGQGIYEQYF
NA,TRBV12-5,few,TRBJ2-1,TGTGCTAGTGGTTTGGGTCCAGGGACAAACAATGAGCAGTTCTTC,CASGLGPGTNNEQFF
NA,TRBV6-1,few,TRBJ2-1,TGTGCCAGCACCCCGGGCAATGAGCAGTTCTTC,CASTPGNEQFF
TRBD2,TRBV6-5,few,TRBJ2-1,TGTGCCAGCAGTTACTATCTAGCGGGGGACAATGAGCAGTTCTTC,CASSYYLAGDNEQFF
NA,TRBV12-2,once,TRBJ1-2,TGTGCAAGTCGCTTAGAGGGGGGGCGCACGGGAAAGTATGGCTACACCTTC,CASRLEGGRTGKYGYTF
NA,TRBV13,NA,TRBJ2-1,TGTGCCAGCAGCTTAGGCCTAAGTGAACTAGGAGTTTACAATGAGCAGTTCTTC,CASSLGLSELGVYNEQFF
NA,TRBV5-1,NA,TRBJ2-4,TGCGCCAGCAGCGCGGACGAGGGACACGGGGTTCAGTACTTC,CASSADEGHGVQYF
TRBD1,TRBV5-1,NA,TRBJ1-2,TGCGCCAGCAGCCCCGGACAGGGTTCGCAGGGCTACACCTTC,CASSPGQGSQGYTF
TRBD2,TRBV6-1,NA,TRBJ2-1,TGTGCCAGCAGTGAACTAGCGGGAGGGGATCAGAGCTCCTACAATGAGCAGTTCTTC,CASSELAGGDQSSYNEQFF